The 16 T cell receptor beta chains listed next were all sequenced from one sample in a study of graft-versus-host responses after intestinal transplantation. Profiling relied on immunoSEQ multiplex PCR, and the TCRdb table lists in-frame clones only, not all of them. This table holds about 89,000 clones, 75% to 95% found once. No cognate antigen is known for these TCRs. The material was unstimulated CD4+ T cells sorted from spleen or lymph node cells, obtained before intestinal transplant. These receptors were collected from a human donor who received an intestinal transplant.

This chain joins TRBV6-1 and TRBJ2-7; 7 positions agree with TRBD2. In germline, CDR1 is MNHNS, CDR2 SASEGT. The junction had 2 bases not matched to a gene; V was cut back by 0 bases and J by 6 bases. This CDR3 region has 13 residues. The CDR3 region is CASSEAGRGEQYF. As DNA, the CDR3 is TGTGCCAGCAGTGAAGCTGGGAGGGGCGAGCAGTACTTC.

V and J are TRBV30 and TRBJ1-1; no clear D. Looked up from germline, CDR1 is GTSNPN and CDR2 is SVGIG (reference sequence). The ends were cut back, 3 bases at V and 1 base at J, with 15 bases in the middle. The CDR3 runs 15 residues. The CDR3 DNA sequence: TGTGCCTGGAGCGCCCGCTGGGCCGGGAACACTGAAGCTTTCTTT. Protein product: CAWSARWAGNTEAFF.

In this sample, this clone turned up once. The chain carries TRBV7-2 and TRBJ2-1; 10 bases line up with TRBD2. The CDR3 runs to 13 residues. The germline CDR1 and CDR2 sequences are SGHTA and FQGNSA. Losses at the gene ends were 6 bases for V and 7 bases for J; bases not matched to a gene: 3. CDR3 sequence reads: CASRSGGANEQFF. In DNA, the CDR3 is TGTGCCAGCAGAAGCGGGGGGGCAAATGAGCAGTTCTTC.

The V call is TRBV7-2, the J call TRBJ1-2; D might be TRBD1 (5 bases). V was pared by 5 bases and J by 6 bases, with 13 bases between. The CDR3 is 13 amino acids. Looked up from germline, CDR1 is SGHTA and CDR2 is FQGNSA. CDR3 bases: TGTGCCAGCAGCCCGTCGGGGGGTGATGGCTACACCTTC. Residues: CASSPSGGDGYTF.

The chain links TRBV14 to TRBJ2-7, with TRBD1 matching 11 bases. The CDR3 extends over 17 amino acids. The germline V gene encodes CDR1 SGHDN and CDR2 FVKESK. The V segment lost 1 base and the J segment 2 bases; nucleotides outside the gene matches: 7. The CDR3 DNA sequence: TGTGCCAGCAGCCAAGGGCCCTGGGGACAGGGGGCCTACGAGCAGTACTTC. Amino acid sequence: CASSQGPWGQGAYEQYF.

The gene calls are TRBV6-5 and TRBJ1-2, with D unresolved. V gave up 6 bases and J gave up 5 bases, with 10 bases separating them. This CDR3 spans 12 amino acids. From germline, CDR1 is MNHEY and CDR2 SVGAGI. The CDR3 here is CASRQQNYGYTF. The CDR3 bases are TGTGCCAGCAGACAACAGAATTATGGCTACACCTTC.

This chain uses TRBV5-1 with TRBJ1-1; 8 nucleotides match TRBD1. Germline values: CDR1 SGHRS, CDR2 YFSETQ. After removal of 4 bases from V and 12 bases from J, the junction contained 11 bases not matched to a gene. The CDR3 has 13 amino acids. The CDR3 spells CASSQLDRVKPFF. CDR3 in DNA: TGCGCCAGCAGCCAATTGGACAGGGTAAAACCTTTCTTT.

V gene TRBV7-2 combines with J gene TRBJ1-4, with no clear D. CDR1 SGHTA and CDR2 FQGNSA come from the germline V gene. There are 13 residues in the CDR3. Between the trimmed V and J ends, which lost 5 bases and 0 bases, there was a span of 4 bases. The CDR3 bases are TGTGCCAGCAGCCCTTCAACTAATGAAAAACTGTTTTTT. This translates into CASSPSTNEKLFF.

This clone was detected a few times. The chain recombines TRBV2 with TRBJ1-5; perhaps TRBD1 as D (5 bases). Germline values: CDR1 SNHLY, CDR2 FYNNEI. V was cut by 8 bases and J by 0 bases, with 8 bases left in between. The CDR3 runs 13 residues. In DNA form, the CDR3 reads TGTGCCAGCGAGCAGGGTAGCAATCAGCCCCAGCATTTT. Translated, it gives CASEQGSNQPQHF.

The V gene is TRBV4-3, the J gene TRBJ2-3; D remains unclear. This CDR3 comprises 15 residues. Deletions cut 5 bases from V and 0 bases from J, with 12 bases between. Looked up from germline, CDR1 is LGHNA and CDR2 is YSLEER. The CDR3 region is CASSAEISSTDTQYF. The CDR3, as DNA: TGCGCCAGCAGCGCGGAGATTTCTAGCACAGATACGCAGTATTTT.

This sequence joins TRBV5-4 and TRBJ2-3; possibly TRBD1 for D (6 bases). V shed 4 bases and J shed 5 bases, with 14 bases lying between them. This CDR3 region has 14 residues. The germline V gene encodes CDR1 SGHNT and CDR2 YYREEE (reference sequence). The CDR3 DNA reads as TGTGCCAGCAGCCAGGGACAAGCTAGAGATACGCAGTATTTT. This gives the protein CASSQGQARDTQYF.

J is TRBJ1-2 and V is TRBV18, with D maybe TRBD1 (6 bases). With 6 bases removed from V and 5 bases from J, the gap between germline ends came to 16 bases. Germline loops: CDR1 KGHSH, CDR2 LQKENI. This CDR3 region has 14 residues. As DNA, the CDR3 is TGTGCCAGCTCGCACAGGGAAGGGGGTTATGGCTACACCTTC. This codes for CASSHREGGYGYTF.

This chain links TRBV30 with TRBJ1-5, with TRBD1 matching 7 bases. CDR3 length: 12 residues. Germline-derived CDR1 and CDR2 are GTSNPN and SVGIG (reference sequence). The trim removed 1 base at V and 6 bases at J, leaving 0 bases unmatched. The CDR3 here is CAWSAGGQPQHF. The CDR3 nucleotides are TGTGCCTGGAGTGCAGGGGGTCAGCCCCAGCATTTT. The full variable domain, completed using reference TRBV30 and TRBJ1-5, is SQTIHQWPATLVQPVGSPLSLECTVEGTSNPNLYWYRQAAGRGLQLLFYSVGIGQISSEVPQNLSASRPQDRQFILSSKKLLLSDSGFYLCAWSAGGQPQHFGDGTRLSIL.

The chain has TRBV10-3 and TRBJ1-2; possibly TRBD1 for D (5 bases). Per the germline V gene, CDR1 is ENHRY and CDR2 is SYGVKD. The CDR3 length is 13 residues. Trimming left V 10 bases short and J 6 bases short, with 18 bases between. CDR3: CATFWDSRDGYTF. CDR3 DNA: TGTGCCACCTTCTGGGACTCTCGGGATGGCTACACCTTC.

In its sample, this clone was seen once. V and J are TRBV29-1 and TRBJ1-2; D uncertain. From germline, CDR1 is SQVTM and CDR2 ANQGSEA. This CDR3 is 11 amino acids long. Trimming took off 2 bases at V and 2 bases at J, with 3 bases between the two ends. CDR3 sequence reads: CSVEQNYGYTF. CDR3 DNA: TGCAGCGTTGAACAGAACTATGGCTACACCTTC. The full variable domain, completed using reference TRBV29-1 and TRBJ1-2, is SAVISQKPSRDICQRGTSLTIQCQVDSQVTMMFWYRQQPGQSLTLIATANQGSEATYESGFVIDKFPISRPNLTFSTLTVSNMSPEDSSIYLCSVEQNYGYTFGSGTRLTVV.

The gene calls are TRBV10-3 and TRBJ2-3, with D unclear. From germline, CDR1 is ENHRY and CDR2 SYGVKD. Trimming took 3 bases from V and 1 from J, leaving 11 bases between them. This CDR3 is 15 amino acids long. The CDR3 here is CAISDERFGTDTQYF. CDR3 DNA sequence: TGTGCCATCAGTGACGAGAGATTTGGCACAGATACGCAGTATTTT.